The 4 T cell receptor beta chains listed next were all sequenced from one sample in a study of T cell clonality in common variable immunodeficiency. Clones were sequenced by immunoSEQ multiplex PCR, and TCRdb holds only the in-frame ones, with some missing. Listed here are tens of thousands of clones without any singletons, the top ten holding around 1.7%. Sequences were obtained from peripheral blood mononuclear cells. These receptors came from a person aged 18 to 70 in good health.

This clone was recorded many times. The CDR3 sequence is CASSLGPRGIYF. The CDR3 DNA, read in part, is TGTGCCAGCAGTTTGGGTCCCAGGGGA. V and J are TRBV12-3 or TRBV12-4 and TRBJ1-3; D possibly corresponds to TRBD1 (6 bases). With the read ending 3 residues before the CDR3 end, the germline J gene is used to fill in that end. The CDR3 is made up of 12 amino acids.

In its sample, this clone was seen many times. A much larger clone is a single base away; this may be a read error. The read stops 3 residues short of the end of the CDR3; the missing end is completed from the germline J gene. Other DNA sequences in this sample translate to the same CDR3. V usage is TRBV20-1 and J usage is TRBJ2-4, with unresolved D. The CDR3 consists of 13 residues. Germline CDR1 is DFQATT and CDR2 is SNEGSKA (reference sequence). Trimming cost V 6 bases and J 0 bases, with 9 bases left between them. Partial CDR3 DNA: TGCAGTGCCCCTACTGTAGCCAAAAACATT. Encoded protein: CSAPTVAKNI. The whole CDR3 region reads CSAPTVAKNIQYF.

This clone was detected many times. The read gets to within 3 residues of the CDR3 end, and the germline J gene fills in the rest. The chain couples TRBV6-2 or TRBV6-3 to TRBJ2-1; TRBD2 agrees at 8 bases. This CDR3 has 17 residues. The germline V gene has CDR1 MNHEY and CDR2 SVGEGT. V lost 5 bases, J lost 8 bases, and 17 bases stayed unmatched. The CDR3 loop reads CASSPWAGGDLKDEQFF. The sequenced part of the CDR3 DNA is TGTGCCAGCAGTCCCTGGGCGGGGGGTGACCTTAAGGATGAG.

This clone was counted at least ten times. From the germline J gene comes the end of the CDR3, since the read stops 3 residues before it. V and J are TRBV20-1 and TRBJ1-6; D unresolved. CDR1 is DFQATT, CDR2 SNEGSKA, per germline (reference sequence). Trimming cost V 0 bases and J 5 bases, with 8 bases left between them. The length of the CDR3 is 14 residues. The CDR3 reads CSAREAGDNSPLHF. The CDR3 DNA, read in part, is TGCAGTGCTAGAGAGGCAGGCGATAATTCACCC.